This T cell receptor beta chain was retrieved from a study of T cell repertoires in cytomegalovirus infection. Study-level information: From public TCR beta signatures came an indication of both CMV infection and matching HLA type.

The ends lost 8 bases at V and 1 base at J; junction bases unmatched: 1. Germline V gene sequence: CDR1 LNHDA, CDR2 SQIVND (reference sequence). The CDR3 extends over 13 amino acids. To note about this clonotype: Its antigen is unknown.

TCRdb called the reads again in MiXCR, with one record for every CDR3 protein. The sample carries 700,000 to 850,000 distinct CDR3 sequences, roughly 33% recorded once. Study findings and constraints: Cumulated frequencies of public TCR beta families served to identify carriers of CMV plus the relevant HLA. Ex vivo responses were dominated by HLA-C-restricted CMV-specific TCR beta clonotypes.

This clonotype was obtained from a human donor in good health (CMV status not recorded). Some clones in this sample may be carry-over from other donors' samples. The V and J genes are TRBV19 and TRBJ2-7; TRBD1 aligns across 11 bases. This sample comprised cultured CD8+ T cells from PBMCs, obtained from culture after CMV antigen stimulation. The CDR3 here is CASGQGASYEQYF. For the CDR3, the DNA is TGTGCCAGTGGACAGGGGGCTTCCTACGAGCAGTACTTC.